This T cell receptor beta chain was captured by sequencing in a study of T cells in Graves' hyperthyroidism and ophthalmopathy. Whole-study findings and limits: Among clonotypes expanded in thyroid above 0.001, most were also found in blood.

This clonotype was observed at least ten times. Its target is unknown. The trim removed 3 bases at V and 2 bases at J, leaving 5 bases unmatched. The CDR3 runs to 15 residues. CDR1 and CDR2 from the germline V gene are LNHDA and SQIVND (reference sequence). Amplified regions were TCR beta CDR3 sequences from RNA transcripts. An initial round of RT-PCR targeting the TCR CDR3 relied on the HTBI primer set. MiXCR, applied by TCRdb to the multiplex PCR reads, yields one record per CDR3 protein. The profile shows about 610,000 distinct CDR3 sequences, about 15% of them singletons. The chain recombines TRBV19 with TRBJ2-5; 8 nucleotides line up with TRBD2. The sequence derives from a woman aged 40 to 50 with Graves' ophthalmopathy. Specimen: blood. The CDR3 spells CASSIRAGEQETQYF. CDR3 coding DNA: TGTGCCAGTAGTATTCGAGCGGGAGAGCAAGAGACCCAGTACTTC.